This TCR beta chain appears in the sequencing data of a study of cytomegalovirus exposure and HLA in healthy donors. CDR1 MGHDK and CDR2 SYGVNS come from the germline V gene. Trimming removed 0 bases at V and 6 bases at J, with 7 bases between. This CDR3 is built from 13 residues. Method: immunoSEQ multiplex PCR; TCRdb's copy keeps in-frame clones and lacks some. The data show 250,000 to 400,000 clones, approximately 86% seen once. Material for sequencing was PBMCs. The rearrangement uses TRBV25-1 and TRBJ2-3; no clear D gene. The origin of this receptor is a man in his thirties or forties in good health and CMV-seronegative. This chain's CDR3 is CASSEYNIDTQYF. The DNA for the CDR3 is TGTGCCAGCAGTGAATATAACATCGATACGCAGTATTTT.